This T cell receptor beta chain was identified during a study of T cell responses to AZD1222 COVID-19 vaccine. Study-wide context: Second-dose schedules of about 4 or about 12 weeks were combined. The study, taken as a whole, reports: Donors were mostly white British, more females; clonal diversity possibly underestimated.

Only in-frame clones appear in the TCRdb table, and some are missing; sequencing was by immunoSEQ multiplex PCR. The sample shows around 79,000 clones, around 90% of them seen only once. Of note for this clone: The antigen is undetermined.

The CDR3 extends over 15 amino acids. The V and J ends lost 3 bases and 5 bases respectively, with 15 bases between them. Germline CDR1 is SGHDN and CDR2 is FVKESK. The material was peripheral blood, obtained on day 0 of AZD1222 vaccination. This clonotype was obtained from an adult in good health. The rearrangement joins TRBV14 to TRBJ2-3, with D maybe TRBD2 (5 bases). CDR3 in DNA: TGTGCCAGCAGCCAGTCCGGGGTTGCCAAAGATACGCAGTATTTT. It yields the protein CASSQSGVAKDTQYF.